This TCR beta chain derives from a study of CD8 T cells in Susac syndrome. The CDR3 sequence is 13 residues long. Germline V gene lookup returns CDR1 MNHEY and CDR2 SVGAGI. It was with random hexamers that roughly 0.45 to 1 ug RNA was reverse transcribed. TCRdb redid the calling of the immunoSEQ multiplex PCR reads with MiXCR, one entry per CDR3 protein. The sample holds 70,000 or so distinct CDR3 sequences, approximately 95% seen once. Details on this clonotype: The germline gene is not matched at one end of the junction; a read error may be the cause.

Sequencing of TCR beta was carried out in blood CD8+ and CD4+ T cells. The clonotype was recovered from a human donor in good health. Sequencing input: CD8+ T cells from PBMCs. The V gene is TRBV6-5, the J gene TRBJ1-1; D remains unclear. CDR3 amino acids: CASNPSENTEALF. As DNA, the CDR3 is TGTGCCAGCAACCCCTCCGAGAACACTGAAGCTCTCTTT.